This T cell receptor beta chain comes out of a study of T cell changes during pregnancy in multiple sclerosis. Clones were read by immunoSEQ multiplex PCR, and TCRdb kept only the in-frame ones, dropping some. The table records approximately 50,000 clones, roughly 94% of them present only once. The V end lost 3 bases, the J end lost 2 bases, and 8 bases lay between the germline ends. This CDR3 region has 13 residues. Looked up from germline, CDR1 is SEHNR and CDR2 is FQNEAQ (reference sequence). The input for sequencing was CD4+ T cells from peripheral blood mononuclear cells, taken in the third trimester of pregnancy. The chain recombines TRBV7-9 with TRBJ2-7; tentative D call: TRBD1 (6 bases). The sequence came from a female donor with multiple sclerosis, enrolled in a pregnancy study. This CDR3 reads CASSLDSTYEQYF. In nucleotides, the CDR3 is TGTGCCAGCAGCTTGGACAGCACCTACGAGCAGTACTTC.